Following are 22 T cell receptor beta chains from one sample sequenced in a study of cytotoxic CD8 clonotypes in ibrutinib-treated CLL. Sequenced by immunoSEQ multiplex PCR; TCRdb stores in-frame clones only, minus some. The sample has 150,000 or so clones, over 75% seen once. The sample consisted of PBMCs, taken after 36 months of ibrutinib treatment. These receptors were taken from a human donor with chronic lymphocytic leukemia.

The chain links TRBV28 to TRBJ1-2; D is unresolved. The germline V and J ends were trimmed by 4 bases and 8 bases, with 20 bases remaining between them. CDR3 length: 15 residues. Per the germline V gene, CDR1 is MDHEN and CDR2 is SYDVKM. CDR3 residues: CASSSLSLLVGGYTF. CDR3 DNA: TGTGCCAGCAGTTCGCTGTCATTGTTGGTAGGCGGCTACACCTTC.

The V call is TRBV29-1, the J call TRBJ1-4; maybe TRBD1 (5 bases). The CDR3 spans 14 residues. Germline V gene data show CDR1 as SQVTM and CDR2 as ANQGSEA. V dropped 1 base and J dropped 4 bases, with 10 bases sitting between them. For the CDR3, the DNA is TGCAGCGTTGAAGTGGGACGTTATAATGAAAAACTGTTTTTT. Its translation is CSVEVGRYNEKLFF.

The V gene is TRBV19, the J gene TRBJ1-5; D unclear. The CDR3 has 15 amino acids. In germline, CDR1 is LNHDA, CDR2 SQIVND (reference sequence). The ends were cut back, 1 base at V and 0 bases at J, with 7 bases in the middle. The CDR3 loop reads CASSIGRISNQPQHF. Written as DNA, the CDR3 is TGTGCCAGTAGTATAGGGAGGATTAGCAATCAGCCCCAGCATTTT.

J is TRBJ2-7 and V is TRBV5-1; D may correspond to TRBD1 or TRBD2 (6 bases each). CDR1 is SGHRS, CDR2 YFSETQ, per germline. CDR3 length: 15 residues. The V gene lost 6 bases and the J gene lost 5 bases, with 21 bases spanning the gap. CDR3 protein: CASTPGDRGPNEQYF. Written as DNA, the CDR3 is TGCGCCAGCACTCCCGGGGACCGGGGGCCGAACGAGCAGTACTTC.

The rearrangement uses TRBV15 and TRBJ1-5, with 9 bases that match TRBD1. V shed 0 bases and J 1 base; nucleotides not matched to a gene: 7. The CDR3 length is 18 residues. The germline CDR1 and CDR2 sequences are LNHNV and YYDKDF (reference sequence). CDR3 protein: CATSRDPGQGSSNQPQHF. The CDR3 DNA reads TGTGCCACCAGCAGAGATCCGGGACAGGGTTCGAGCAATCAGCCCCAGCATTTT. The full variable domain, in which reference TRBV15 and TRBJ1-5 provide the parts outside the CDR3, is DAMVIQNPRYQVTQFGKPVTLSCSQTLNHNVMYWYQQKSSQAPKLLFHYYDKDFNNEADTPDNFQSRRPNTSFCFLDIRSPGLGDTAMYLCATSRDPGQGSSNQPQHFGDGTRLSIL.

The chain carries TRBV27 and TRBJ1-1; no reliable D call. Germline CDR1 and CDR2: MNHEY and SMNVEV (reference sequence). CDR3 length: 13 amino acids. Deletions cut 5 bases from V and 0 bases from J, with 7 bases between. CDR3 residues: CASSLVVNTEAFF. The CDR3 bases are TGTGCCAGCAGTCTGGTTGTGAACACTGAAGCTTTCTTT.

The chain recombines TRBV28 with TRBJ1-6; no clear D gene. The V and J ends lost 6 bases and 7 bases respectively, with 13 bases between them. The CDR3 is made up of 14 amino acids. Germline lookup yields CDR1 MDHEN and CDR2 SYDVKM. CDR3 nucleotide sequence: TGTGCCAGCAGCACCCCGGGAGCGAATTCACCCCTCCACTTT. Translation: CASSTPGANSPLHF.

The gene calls are TRBV12-5 and TRBJ2-5; D possibly matches TRBD1 or TRBD2 (5 bases each). CDR3 length equals 12 residues. Trimming took 8 bases from V and 5 from J, leaving 12 bases between them. Germline lookup yields CDR1 LGHNT and CDR2 FRNRAP. As DNA, the CDR3 is TGTGCTAGTAGGGCCGGGGACGAGACCCAGTACTTC. This translates into CASRAGDETQYF.

The count of this clone is one. The chain employs TRBV6-1 and TRBJ2-7; 8 positions match TRBD1. The CDR3 runs 15 residues. Per germline, CDR1 MNHNS and CDR2 SASEGT. Trimming took 6 bases from V and 0 from J; bases not matched to a gene: 7. The chain's CDR3 is CASSPRDRSSYEQYF. In DNA, the CDR3 is TGTGCCAGCAGCCCCCGGGACAGGAGCTCCTACGAGCAGTACTTC.

The CDR3 protein is CASRTRDIISLAFF. The CDR3 nucleotides are TGTGCCAGTAGAACCCGGGACATAATATCATTGGCTTTCTTT. This rearrangement joins TRBV19 to TRBJ1-1, with D maybe TRBD1 (6 bases). Trimming stripped 6 bases from V and 11 bases from J, with 22 bases between. The CDR3 runs 14 residues. Germline V gives CDR1 LNHDA, CDR2 SQIVND (reference sequence).

This CDR3 reads CASSLDRTEQYF. The CDR3 coding sequence is TGCGCCAGCAGCTTGGACAGGACGGAGCAGTACTTC. The gene calls are TRBV5-1 and TRBJ2-7; tentatively, D is TRBD1 (5 bases). The germline V gene encodes CDR1 SGHRS and CDR2 YFSETQ. The CDR3 totals 12 residues. Between the trimmed V and J ends, which lost 0 bases and 7 bases, there was a span of 8 bases.

Relative to its sample, this clone is medium-sized (0.01 to 0.1%). The CDR3 sequence is CASTSGTAGNEQFF. As DNA, the CDR3 is TGTGCCAGCACCAGCGGGACGGCGGGGAATGAGCAGTTCTTC. This chain uses TRBV27 with TRBJ2-1, with 7 bases aligning to TRBD2. The CDR3 is 14 amino acids. CDR1 and CDR2 from the germline V gene are MNHEY and SMNVEV (reference sequence). J lost 7 bases, V lost 7 bases, and 10 bases had no gene match.

The chain carries TRBV19 and TRBJ1-5; TRBD1 matches 8 bases. V shed 1 base and J 3 bases; nucleotides not matched to a gene: 8. Germline loops: CDR1 LNHDA, CDR2 SQIVND (reference sequence). The CDR3 length is 17 residues. Written as DNA, the CDR3 is TGTGCCAGTAGTATAGGCTCCGACAGGGGTTACAATCAGCCCCAGCATTTT. This encodes CASSIGSDRGYNQPQHF.

The V call is TRBV5-6, the J call TRBJ1-2; D might be TRBD1 (5 bases). This CDR3 is built from 12 residues. V was pared by 4 bases and J by 6 bases, with 10 bases between. Germline lookup yields CDR1 SGHDT and CDR2 YYEEEE. Here the CDR3 DNA reads TGTGCCAGCAGCCCGGGACCCGATGGCTACACCTTC. Protein sequence: CASSPGPDGYTF. Based on the CDR3 plus reference TRBV5-6 and TRBJ1-2, the full variable domain is DAGVTQSPTHLIKTRGQQVTLRCSPKSGHDTVSWYQQALGQGPQFIFQYYEEEERQRGNFPDRFSGHQFPNYSSELNVNALLLGDSALYLCASSPGPDGYTFGSGTRLTVV.

This chain links TRBV4-1 with TRBJ2-7, with D possibly matching TRBD2 (5 bases). The CDR3 covers 12 residues. The ends were cut back, 4 bases at V and 5 bases at J, with 9 bases in the middle. The germline V gene has CDR1 MGHRA and CDR2 YSYEKL. The DNA for the CDR3 is TGCGCCAGCAGCCTCATCGGGGACGAGCAGTACTTC. Translated, it gives CASSLIGDEQYF.

This clone was detected a few times. The chain links TRBV14 to TRBJ2-7; D unresolved. V was cut by 4 bases and J by 3 bases, with 4 bases left in between. Germline CDR1 SGHDN, CDR2 FVKESK. The CDR3 is 11 residues long. Here the CDR3 reads CASSLSYEQYF. CDR3 bases: TGTGCCAGCAGCCTCAGCTACGAGCAGTACTTC.

This clone showed up just once. This sequence joins TRBV7-9 and TRBJ2-3; TRBD2 matches 8 bases. Germline assignment: CDR1 SEHNR and CDR2 FQNEAQ (reference sequence). Germline trimming cut 5 bases from V and 3 bases from J; bases unmatched to any gene: 10. The CDR3 contains 16 residues. CDR3 in DNA: TGTGCCAGCAGCGGGGGATTAGCGGGGTTGACAGATACGCAGTATTTT. Residues: CASSGGLAGLTDTQYF.

The CDR3 is CASSIWKNSYEQYF. CDR3 coding DNA: TGTGCCAGTAGTATATGGAAGAATTCCTACGAGCAGTACTTC. The rearrangement links TRBV19 to TRBJ2-7, with D hard to call. Between the trimmed V and J ends, which lost 2 bases and 1 base, there was a span of 9 bases. The length of the CDR3 is 14 residues. The germline V gene encodes CDR1 LNHDA and CDR2 SQIVND (reference sequence). The full variable domain, its missing parts supplied by reference TRBV19 and TRBJ2-7, is DGGITQSPKYLFRKEGQNVTLSCEQNLNHDAMYWYRQDPGQGLRLIYYSQIVNDFQKGDIAEGYSVSREKKESFPLTVTSAQKNPTAFYLCASSIWKNSYEQYFGPGTRLTVT.

This clone was observed a single time. V usage is TRBV13 and J usage is TRBJ2-3; no clear D. CDR1 is PRHDT and CDR2 is FYEKMQ in the germline V gene (reference sequence). Trimming took off 5 bases at V and 2 bases at J, with 17 bases between the two ends. The CDR3 consists of 16 residues. The CDR3 here is CASSITTQPYTDTQYF. The CDR3 nucleotides read TGTGCCAGCAGCATTACGACTCAACCCTACACAGATACGCAGTATTTT.

The chain recombines TRBV29-1 with TRBJ2-7; D unclear. In germline, CDR1 is SQVTM, CDR2 ANQGSEA. Trimming left V 0 bases short and J 7 bases short, with 16 bases between. This CDR3 comprises 14 residues. As DNA, the CDR3 is TGCAGCGTTGAAGATGCGGAAAGACTTGGGGAGCAGTACTTC. This encodes CSVEDAERLGEQYF.

V gene TRBV19 combines with J gene TRBJ2-4; D unresolved. Per the germline V gene, CDR1 is LNHDA and CDR2 is SQIVND (reference sequence). The CDR3 runs 19 residues. The ends were cut back, 2 bases at V and 4 bases at J, with 24 bases in the middle. The CDR3: CASSISGWETSRNKNIQYF. The CDR3 DNA reads as TGTGCCAGTAGTATATCCGGATGGGAAACCAGTCGGAATAAAAACATTCAGTACTTC.

The CDR3 loop is CASSLQFEKLFF. CDR3 nucleotides: TGTGCCAGCAGCTTACAGTTTGAAAAACTGTTTTTT. J is TRBJ1-4 and V is TRBV7-9, with D unclear. CDR3 length: 12 residues. Deletions cut 2 bases from V and 7 bases from J, with 5 bases between. Germline lookup yields CDR1 SEHNR and CDR2 FQNEAQ (reference sequence).